This entry lists 12 T cell receptor beta chains sequenced from one sample in a study of blood T cell repertoires in COVID-19. Here immunoSEQ multiplex PCR was the method, and the copy in TCRdb shows in-frame clones only, minus some. This sample carries 80,000 to 130,000 clones, approximately 91% of them seen once, and the ten largest clones take roughly 0.99%. The specimen was peripheral blood. The receptors originated from a man aged 60 to 69 with acute or convalescent COVID-19.

The chain joins TRBV10-3 to TRBJ2-2; D not resolved. V lost 3 bases and J 5 bases, leaving 10 bases between the germline ends. The CDR3 loop spans 14 amino acids. Germline-derived CDR1 and CDR2 are ENHRY and SYGVKD. The CDR3 DNA sequence: TGTGCCATCAGTGAACCGAGTTTAACCGGGGAGCTGTTTTTT. Amino acids: CAISEPSLTGELFF.

The chain links TRBV28 to TRBJ2-1, with D perhaps matching TRBD1 (5 bases). CDR3 size: 18 residues. CDR1 and CDR2 (germline): MDHEN, SYDVKM. The V end was cut by 1 base, the J end by 0 bases, with 16 bases between. CDR3 sequence: CASSLSLGGASSYNEQFF. CDR3 nucleotides: TGTGCCAGCAGTTTATCTTTGGGTGGGGCGAGCTCCTACAATGAGCAGTTCTTC.

The chain combines TRBV7-9 with TRBJ2-1; 11 positions match TRBD2. Germline CDR1 SEHNR, CDR2 FQNEAQ (reference sequence). The CDR3 has 18 residues. V lost 4 bases and J lost 5; bases outside the gene matches: 13. CDR3 residues: CASSSTPVLAGVHNEQFF. Here the CDR3 DNA reads TGTGCCAGCAGCTCCACCCCAGTACTAGCGGGAGTTCACAATGAGCAGTTCTTC.

The rearrangement uses TRBV11-3 and TRBJ1-2; 9 bases are shared with TRBD1. The V gene end was trimmed by 1 base and the J gene end by 4 bases; junction bases not matched to a gene: 13. This CDR3 region has 18 residues. Germline assignment: CDR1 SGHNT and CDR2 YENEEA. The CDR3 sequence: CASSLGRGTGFGGYGYTF. The CDR3 DNA reads as TGTGCCAGCAGCTTAGGTCGGGGGACAGGGTTCGGCGGCTATGGCTACACCTTC. Supplemented by reference TRBV11-3 and TRBJ1-2, the full variable domain reads EAGVVQSPRYKIIEKKQPVAFWCNPISGHNTLYWYLQNLGQGPELLIRYENEEAVDDSQLPKDRFSAERLKGVDSTLKIQPAELGDSAVYLCASSLGRGTGFGGYGYTFGSGTRLTVV.

The J gene is TRBJ1-5, the V gene TRBV11-3, with 7 nucleotides matching TRBD1. V dropped 1 base and J dropped 6; count of bases not matched to a gene: 18. CDR1 SGHNT and CDR2 YENEEA come from the germline V gene. CDR3 size: 19 residues. CDR3 region: CASSLGIRDSPRLVQPQHF. CDR3 sequence (DNA): TGTGCCAGCAGCTTAGGTATAAGGGACAGTCCCCGCCTGGTTCAGCCCCAGCATTTT.

The chain joins TRBV5-1 to TRBJ1-1; a weak D match, TRBD1 (6 bases). V lost 3 bases and J 3 bases, leaving 21 bases between the germline ends. Germline V lookup: CDR1 SGHRS, CDR2 YFSETQ. This CDR3 is built from 17 residues. Written as DNA, the CDR3 is TGCGCCAGCAGCTCCCATGAGGGGGTACCTTGGGACACTGAAGCTTTCTTT. This sequence encodes CASSSHEGVPWDTEAFF.

The CDR3 DNA sequence: TGCAGCGTTAAGGAGGGGGCCGAGACCCAGTACTTC. Translation: CSVKEGAETQYF. This chain joins TRBV29-1 and TRBJ2-5; the D gene is possibly TRBD1 (7 bases). CDR1 and CDR2 (germline): SQVTM, ANQGSEA. V lost 5 bases to trimming and J lost 5 bases, with 12 bases between them. The CDR3 extends over 12 amino acids.

The rearrangement links TRBV5-1 to TRBJ2-3; possible D gene TRBD2, 5 bases. V was cut by 0 bases and J by 6 bases, with 14 bases left in between. Germline CDR1 reads SGHRS; CDR2 reads YFSETQ. This CDR3 contains 15 residues. CDR3 sequence: CASSLVAGVGDTQYF. The DNA for the CDR3 is TGCGCCAGCAGCTTGGTGGCGGGTGTAGGGGATACGCAGTATTTT. The whole variable domain, filled in from reference TRBV5-1 and TRBJ2-3, reads KAGVTQTPRYLIKTRGQQVTLSCSPISGHRSVSWYQQTPGQGLQFLFEYFSETQRNKGNFPGRFSGRQFSNSRSEMNVSTLELGDSALYLCASSLVAGVGDTQYFGPGTRLTVL.

V usage is TRBV28 and J usage is TRBJ2-2; 8 bases align to TRBD1. The ends lost 3 bases at V and 3 bases at J; junction bases unmatched: 15. In germline, CDR1 is MDHEN, CDR2 SYDVKM. The length of the CDR3 is 19 residues. The CDR3, as DNA: TGTGCCAGCAGTTTTTGGACCCCTATCGGACAGGGCGACACCGGGGAGCTGTTTTTT. Translating it yields CASSFWTPIGQGDTGELFF. The full variable domain, its missing parts supplied by reference TRBV28 and TRBJ2-2, is DVKVTQSSRYLVKRTGEKVFLECVQDMDHENMFWYRQDPGLGLRLIYFSYDVKMKEKGDIPEGYSVSREKKERFSLILESASTNQTSMYLCASSFWTPIGQGDTGELFFGEGSRLTVL.

This clone has only a few counts. This sequence joins TRBV6-5 and TRBJ1-6; no firm D call. The CDR3 runs to 15 residues. V lost 8 bases and J 10 bases, leaving 21 bases between the germline ends. Germline CDR1 MNHEY, CDR2 SVGAGI. The CDR3 protein is CASGPGRSSGSPLHF. CDR3 DNA sequence: TGTGCCAGCGGCCCCGGGAGGAGTTCTGGGTCACCCCTCCACTTT.

The CDR3 loop reads CSATGGFRRNNEQFF. For the CDR3, the DNA is TGCAGCGCCACAGGGGGCTTTCGTCGGAACAATGAGCAGTTCTTC. This chain joins TRBV29-1 and TRBJ2-1; 9 bases align to TRBD1. Germline loops: CDR1 SQVTM, CDR2 ANQGSEA. V lost 7 bases, J lost 5 bases, and 12 bases stayed unmatched. The CDR3 is 15 residues long.

The rearrangement uses TRBV10-1 and TRBJ2-1; tentative D call: TRBD2 (6 bases). V was pared by 4 bases and J by 1 base, with 14 bases between. Germline lookup yields CDR1 WNHNN and CDR2 SYGVQD (reference sequence). This CDR3 region has 16 residues. For the CDR3, the DNA is TGCGCCAGCAGTGCCCTAGCCGCGGGGTCCTACAATGAGCAGTTCTTC. The encoded protein is CASSALAAGSYNEQFF.